These 32 T cell receptor beta chains came from one sample sequenced in a study of CD8+ T cells in alopecia areata. Following RNA extraction, reverse transcription yielded cDNA that acted as the sequencing template. TCRdb keeps only in-frame clones here, not all; method: immunoSEQ multiplex PCR. The sample includes 120,000 or so clones, around three fifths of them seen just once. Material: CD4+ T cells sorted from blood, obtained at week 0. Receptor source: a human donor with alopecia areata.

This chain uses TRBV5-6 with TRBJ1-5; 7 nucleotides match TRBD1. The CDR3 extends over 17 amino acids. V trimming: 4 bases; J trimming: 2 bases; junction bases outside the gene matches: 12. Germline CDR1 and CDR2: SGHDT and YYEEEE. CDR3 sequence reads: CASSEGTVQLGNQPQHF. CDR3 DNA: TGTGCCAGCAGCGAAGGGACAGTTCAGTTAGGCAATCAGCCCCAGCATTTT.

This clone was counted between two and nine times. The genes are TRBV7-3 and TRBJ2-3; tentative D call: TRBD2 (5 bases). The CDR3 extends over 16 amino acids. Per germline, CDR1 SGHTA and CDR2 FQGTGA. V was clipped by 4 bases and J by 1 base, with 15 bases between them. This CDR3 reads CASSSGLGRGTDTQYF. The CDR3 DNA sequence: TGTGCCAGCAGCTCCGGGTTAGGGAGAGGCACAGATACGCAGTATTTT.

This rearrangement joins TRBV5-1 to TRBJ2-2, with 7 bases identical to TRBD2. V lost 0 bases to trimming and J lost 1 base; unmatched junction nucleotides: 6. The CDR3 is made up of 17 amino acids. CDR1 and CDR2 (germline): SGHRS, YFSETQ. The CDR3 nucleotides read TGCGCCAGCAGCTTGGACGACGGGGGGATGAACACCGGGGAGCTGTTTTTT. This sequence encodes CASSLDDGGMNTGELFF.

The V and J genes are TRBV6-6 and TRBJ2-7; D may match TRBD1 or TRBD2 (5 bases each). The CDR3 is made up of 13 amino acids. Trimming removed 6 bases at V and 1 base at J, with 10 bases between. Germline V gene data show CDR1 as MNHNY and CDR2 as SVGAGI (reference sequence). The CDR3 region is CASRGTPSYEQYF. CDR3 DNA sequence: TGTGCCAGCAGGGGGACCCCGTCCTACGAGCAGTACTTC.

This clone was found a few times. The chain uses TRBV28 and TRBJ2-7; 7 bases fit TRBD1. The CDR3 is 15 amino acids. The ends lost 6 bases at V and 2 bases at J; junction bases unmatched: 10. From germline, CDR1 is MDHEN and CDR2 SYDVKM. DNA of the CDR3: TGTGCCAGCAGAACTCCGGGACAGACCCCCTACGAGCAGTACTTC. Protein: CASRTPGQTPYEQYF.

This clone was seen more than once but under ten times. The chain couples TRBV5-1 to TRBJ2-6; D unclear. V was clipped by 4 bases and J by 0 bases, with 14 bases between them. This CDR3 has 17 residues. The germline V gene encodes CDR1 SGHRS and CDR2 YFSETQ. The CDR3 here is CASSLMMMNSGANVLTF. The CDR3, as DNA: TGCGCCAGCAGCCTCATGATGATGAACTCTGGGGCCAACGTCCTGACTTTC.

This clone was seen only a few times. The rearrangement links TRBV2 to TRBJ1-2, with 12 bases that match TRBD1. CDR1 SNHLY and CDR2 FYNNEI come from the germline V gene. Germline trimming cut 6 bases from V and 7 bases from J; bases unmatched to any gene: 6. The CDR3 totals 14 residues. The CDR3 sequence: CASRPGQGAGGYTF. CDR3 bases: TGTGCCAGCAGGCCGGGACAGGGGGCCGGTGGCTACACCTTC.

The chain couples TRBV30 to TRBJ2-3, with D unresolved. Looked up from germline, CDR1 is GTSNPN and CDR2 is SVGIG (reference sequence). The CDR3 spans 11 residues. V was cut by 5 bases and J by 5 bases, with 8 bases left in between. DNA for the CDR3: TGTGCCTGGGAGGACCAAGATACGCAGTATTTT. Amino acids: CAWEDQDTQYF.

This clone was observed a handful of times. The chain couples TRBV7-2 to TRBJ2-3, with 12 bases that match TRBD2. Germline CDR1 and CDR2: SGHTA and FQGNSA. The CDR3 contains 18 residues. Unmatched junction bases numbered 11, after V lost 5 bases and J lost 2 bases. CDR3 sequence: CASSQPRTSGETTDTQYF. As DNA, the CDR3 is TGTGCCAGCAGCCAGCCCAGGACTAGCGGGGAAACCACAGATACGCAGTATTTT.

The chain combines TRBV5-1 with TRBJ1-2, with TRBD1 as a possible D gene (5 bases). The CDR3 sequence is 14 residues long. V lost 2 bases and J 8 bases, leaving 16 bases between the germline ends. The germline gives CDR1 SGHRS, CDR2 YFSETQ. The CDR3 DNA reads as TGCGCCAGCAGCTTCGAGGACAACTCGTCGGGCTACACCTTC. It yields the protein CASSFEDNSSGYTF. Looking up the rest from reference TRBV5-1 and TRBJ1-2 gives the full variable domain: KAGVTQTPRYLIKTRGQQVTLSCSPISGHRSVSWYQQTPGQGLQFLFEYFSETQRNKGNFPGRFSGRQFSNSRSEMNVSTLELGDSALYLCASSFEDNSSGYTFGSGTRLTVV.

The CDR3 DNA sequence: TGCGCCAGCAGGTTCTCAGGTGGTTTTGGCCACGAGCAGTACTTC. Protein product: CASRFSGGFGHEQYF. The chain employs TRBV23-1 and TRBJ2-7; D remains ambiguous. TRBV23-1 is an open reading frame, and its role is uncertain. The CDR3 runs 15 residues. Trimming shortened V by 6 bases and J by 5 bases, and 20 bases separated the two germline ends.

In this sample, this clone turned up once. The rearrangement links TRBV7-2 to TRBJ2-7; no clear D. In germline, CDR1 is SGHTA, CDR2 FQGNSA. V was shortened by 5 bases and J by 0 bases, with 8 bases between the two germline ends. This CDR3 is built from 13 residues. The CDR3 region has the DNA TGTGCCAGCAGCCCTCCAAGCTCCTACGAGCAGTACTTC. As protein: CASSPPSSYEQYF.

This clone was counted between two and nine times. The V and J genes are TRBV4-1 and TRBJ2-5, with 12 bases aligning to TRBD1. The CDR3 has 17 residues. CDR1 and CDR2 from the germline V gene are MGHRA and YSYEKL. V trimming: 2 bases; J trimming: 4 bases; junction bases outside the gene matches: 8. The DNA of the CDR3 is TGCGCCAGCAGCCAAAATACCGGGACAGGGGGCGCAGAGACCCAGTACTTC. Its protein product is CASSQNTGTGGAETQYF.

The CDR3 loop reads CASSQDGGSGYTF. As DNA, the CDR3 is TGCGCCAGCAGCCAAGATGGAGGGAGTGGCTACACCTTC. The genes are TRBV4-3 and TRBJ1-2; D not certain. The germline V gene has CDR1 LGHNA and CDR2 YSLEER. The CDR3 extends over 13 amino acids. The V gene lost 0 bases and the J gene lost 7 bases, with 9 bases spanning the gap.

The V gene is TRBV4-1, the J gene TRBJ2-4; D uncertain. V dropped 0 bases and J dropped 13 bases, with 13 bases sitting between them. This CDR3 has 13 residues. Germline V gene lookup returns CDR1 MGHRA and CDR2 YSYEKL. CDR3 in DNA: TGCGCCAGCAGCCAAGATTCTCCCAGAAAGCAGTACTTC. It is translated as CASSQDSPRKQYF.

The chain couples TRBV6-6 to TRBJ2-5; D uncertain. The germline V gene has CDR1 MNHNY and CDR2 SVGAGI (reference sequence). The CDR3 sequence is 14 residues long. V was clipped by 0 bases and J by 2 bases, with 7 bases between them. The CDR3 DNA sequence: TGTGCCAGCAGTTACTCGCTCGAGCAAGAGACCCAGTACTTC. Its translation is CASSYSLEQETQYF.

This CDR3 reads CASSLDRKLAFSDEQFF. CDR3 in DNA: TGTGCCAGCAGCCTCGACAGGAAGCTCGCTTTTTCGGATGAGCAGTTCTTC. V is TRBV7-8 and J is TRBJ2-1, with D possibly TRBD1 on 6 matching bases. The V and J ends lost 5 bases and 8 bases respectively, with 25 bases between them. The length of the CDR3 is 17 residues. The germline V gene encodes CDR1 SGHVS and CDR2 FQNEAQ. The full variable domain, its missing parts supplied by reference TRBV7-8 and TRBJ2-1, is GAGVSQSPRYKVAKRGQDVALRCDPISGHVSLFWYQQALGQGPEFLTYFQNEAQLDKSGLPSDRFFAERPEGSVSTLKIQRTQQEDSAVYLCASSLDRKLAFSDEQFFGPGTRLTVL.

The chain combines TRBV30 with TRBJ1-1; no clear D gene. With 4 bases removed from V and 1 base from J, the gap between germline ends came to 4 bases. CDR3 size: 11 residues. Germline V gives CDR1 GTSNPN, CDR2 SVGIG (reference sequence). The CDR3 bases are TGTGCCTGGAATCGGAACACTGAAGCTTTCTTT. Its protein is CAWNRNTEAFF. Drawing the rest from reference TRBV30 and TRBJ1-1, the complete variable domain is SQTIHQWPATLVQPVGSPLSLECTVEGTSNPNLYWYRQAAGRGLQLLFYSVGIGQISSEVPQNLSASRPQDRQFILSSKKLLLSDSGFYLCAWNRNTEAFFGQGTRLTVV.

This clone has a handful of counts. V is TRBV6-6 and J is TRBJ2-7; TRBD1 aligns across 10 bases. The CDR3 runs 15 residues. Germline CDR1 and CDR2: MNHNY and SVGAGI (reference sequence). With V trimmed by 5 bases and J by 3 bases, 7 bases remained unmatched. CDR3 DNA: TGTGCCAGCAGTGTGCCGGGACAGGGGCACTACGAGCAGTACTTC. Translated, it gives CASSVPGQGHYEQYF.

The genes are TRBV2 and TRBJ1-3; no firm D call. V was clipped by 2 bases and J by 2 bases, with 4 bases between them. Germline CDR1 SNHLY, CDR2 FYNNEI. The CDR3 spans 13 residues. CDR3 residues: CASSETAGNTIYF. The CDR3 DNA sequence: TGTGCCAGCAGTGAAACAGCTGGAAACACCATATATTTT.

This clone has only a few counts. The chain combines TRBV6-5 with TRBJ1-6; 7 bases map to TRBD1. Germline trimming cut 6 bases from V and 7 bases from J; bases unmatched to any gene: 3. This CDR3 is built from 13 residues. Germline V lookup: CDR1 MNHEY, CDR2 SVGAGI. The DNA of the CDR3 is TGTGCCAGCAGGCGGGGACAGAATTCACCCCTCCACTTT. Amino acids: CASRRGQNSPLHF.

The chain carries TRBV5-1 and TRBJ2-6; TRBD1 aligns across 8 bases. V gave up 5 bases and J gave up 11 bases; unmatched junction bases: 6. The CDR3 spans 13 residues. Germline assignment: CDR1 SGHRS and CDR2 YFSETQ. DNA for the CDR3: TGCGCCAGCAGTCAAGACAGGGGTCACGTCCTGACTTTC. This encodes CASSQDRGHVLTF.

V is TRBV27 and J is TRBJ1-5, with a possible D match to TRBD1 (5 bases). This CDR3 contains 14 residues. V lost 2 bases, J lost 4 bases, and 9 bases lay in between. CDR1 is MNHEY, CDR2 SMNVEV, per germline (reference sequence). CDR3 sequence reads: CASSLRGQNQPQHF. The CDR3, as DNA: TGTGCCAGCAGTTTAAGGGGCCAGAATCAGCCCCAGCATTTT.

The chain combines TRBV19 with TRBJ2-4; D might be TRBD1 (6 bases). The V and J ends lost 3 bases and 8 bases respectively, with 26 bases between them. The germline gives CDR1 LNHDA, CDR2 SQIVND (reference sequence). The CDR3 is 18 amino acids. Here the CDR3 DNA reads TGTGCCAGTAGTATTGAGGAGGTTATGGGACATTGGGGCGACATTCAGTACTTC. Translating it yields CASSIEEVMGHWGDIQYF.

Remarks on this clone: Other DNA sequences in this sample translate to the same CDR3. The chain carries TRBV5-1 and TRBJ1-1; D is undetermined. The germline CDR1 and CDR2 sequences are SGHRS and YFSETQ. CDR3 size: 13 residues. Trimming stripped 0 bases from V and 2 bases from J, with 5 bases between. DNA for the CDR3: TGCGCCAGCAGCTTGGGGAGAAACACTGAAGCTTTCTTT. This sequence encodes CASSLGRNTEAFF.

CDR3 loop: CASSLAHVTGELFF. The CDR3 DNA reads TGTGCCAGCAGCTTGGCCCATGTCACCGGGGAGCTGTTTTTT. This sequence joins TRBV5-4 and TRBJ2-2; D unclear. CDR1 SGHNT and CDR2 YYREEE come from the germline V gene (reference sequence). The V end lost 0 bases, the J end lost 4 bases, and 7 bases lay between the germline ends. The CDR3 consists of 14 residues.

The chain couples TRBV4-3 to TRBJ2-7; TRBD2 aligns across 10 bases. The CDR3 consists of 15 residues. J was trimmed by 4 bases and V by 0 bases; bases with no gene match: 3. In germline, CDR1 is LGHNA, CDR2 YSLEER. The CDR3 reads CASSQEDSGRYEQYF. The CDR3 DNA is TGCGCCAGCAGCCAAGAAGATAGCGGGAGGTACGAGCAGTACTTC.

The table lists this clone with a few counts. This rearrangement joins TRBV5-1 to TRBJ2-7, with D possibly being TRBD1 (6 bases). Germline assignment: CDR1 SGHRS and CDR2 YFSETQ. The CDR3 consists of 13 residues. The V and J ends lost 2 bases and 0 bases respectively, with 6 bases between them. The CDR3 nucleotides read TGCGCCAGCAGCTTACAGGGCTCCTACGAGCAGTACTTC. Translating it yields CASSLQGSYEQYF.

This clone was observed a single time. J is TRBJ2-5 and V is TRBV7-9; 8 bases are shared with TRBD1. This CDR3 contains 14 residues. The V gene end was trimmed by 2 bases and the J gene end by 5 bases; junction bases not matched to a gene: 4. Per germline, CDR1 SEHNR and CDR2 FQNEAQ (reference sequence). CDR3 loop: CASSLTTGEETQYF. The DNA for the CDR3 is TGTGCCAGCAGCTTAACGACAGGGGAGGAGACCCAGTACTTC.

The chain combines TRBV7-3 with TRBJ2-2, with D possibly matching TRBD2 (6 bases). The CDR3 loop spans 16 amino acids. CDR1 is SGHTA and CDR2 is FQGTGA in the germline V gene. Trimming stripped 2 bases from V and 2 bases from J, with 12 bases between. The CDR3 coding sequence is TGTGCCAGCAGCTTAGTGGCTAGCGTCAACACCGGGGAGCTGTTTTTT. Its protein is CASSLVASVNTGELFF.

The chain joins TRBV7-2 to TRBJ1-5; the D gene is possibly TRBD1 (5 bases). There are 14 residues in the CDR3. Trimming cost V 5 bases and J 3 bases, with 11 bases left between them. Germline V gene data show CDR1 as SGHTA and CDR2 as FQGNSA. The CDR3: CASSPQGSNQPQHF. The CDR3 bases are TGTGCCAGCAGCCCGCAGGGATCCAATCAGCCCCAGCATTTT.

The sample holds a few counts of this clone. This chain joins TRBV30 and TRBJ2-3; D possibly matches TRBD1 or TRBD2 (6 bases each). Trimming took 3 bases from V and 1 from J, leaving 20 bases between them. Germline V CDR1 and CDR2: GTSNPN, SVGIG (reference sequence). CDR3 length: 17 residues. CDR3 loop: CAWSQKGGGTGTDTQYF. The DNA for the CDR3 is TGTGCCTGGAGCCAAAAGGGGGGCGGGACGGGCACAGATACGCAGTATTTT.